One and the same sample provided the 27 T cell receptor beta chains below, sequenced in a study of blood T cells in healthy people across ages. For the second PCR, which ran for 7 to 11 cycles, a sample-barcoded 5' primer and a J-beta primer mix were used. In TCRdb, the 5' RACE reads were re-called with MiXCR into one record per CDR3 protein. The table includes 1.2 million to 1.5 million distinct CDR3 sequences, around 39% detected once. Material: blood. The receptors here all came from a woman between 18 and 30 years old in good health.

This clonotype was counted ten times or more. The chain employs TRBV4-2 and TRBJ2-7; 8 bases are shared with TRBD2. Unmatched junction bases numbered 2, after V lost 4 bases and J lost 0 bases. CDR1 and CDR2 from the germline V gene are LGHNA and YNFKEQ. The CDR3 length is 14 residues. The CDR3 DNA follows: TGTGCCAGCAGCCTTAGCGGGAACTCCTACGAGCAGTACTTC. It codes for CASSLSGNSYEQYF.

The chain recombines TRBV13 with TRBJ1-6, with TRBD1 as a possible D gene (6 bases). Germline CDR1 and CDR2: PRHDT and FYEKMQ (reference sequence). The length of the CDR3 is 13 residues. V was trimmed by 5 bases and J by 13 bases, leaving 15 bases between them. CDR3 residues: CASSPEGEAPLHF. CDR3 DNA sequence: TGTGCCAGCAGCCCAGAGGGGGAAGCGCCCCTCCACTTT.

This sequence joins TRBV6-5 and TRBJ2-1, with 11 bases fitting TRBD2. The V and J ends lost 7 bases and 5 bases, in that order; junction bases with no gene match: 7. CDR3 size: 15 residues. Germline CDR1 and CDR2: MNHEY and SVGAGI. This CDR3 is CASTKEGLADNEQFF. DNA of the CDR3: TGTGCCAGCACCAAGGAGGGACTAGCGGACAATGAGCAGTTCTTC.

The J gene is TRBJ1-2, the V gene TRBV5-1; 9 bases are a match to TRBD1. V lost 4 bases to trimming and J lost 2 bases; unmatched junction nucleotides: 9. Germline V gene lookup returns CDR1 SGHRS and CDR2 YFSETQ. CDR3 length: 16 residues. CDR3 bases: TGCGCCAGCAGCCCGTTCGCCGGGACAGGGAACTATGGCTACACCTTC. Residues: CASSPFAGTGNYGYTF.

The V and J genes are TRBV29-1 and TRBJ2-7; the D is unclear. Per germline, CDR1 SQVTM and CDR2 ANQGSEA. V was shortened by 4 bases and J by 0 bases, with 10 bases between the two germline ends. The CDR3 consists of 13 residues. This CDR3 is CSVGGIRSYEQYF. CDR3 bases: TGCAGCGTTGGGGGTATCCGCTCCTACGAGCAGTACTTC.

The chain couples TRBV20-1 to TRBJ1-1; the D gene is possibly TRBD1 (6 bases). This CDR3 has 14 amino acids. V lost 6 bases to trimming and J lost 10 bases, with 24 bases between them. In germline, CDR1 is DFQATT, CDR2 SNEGSKA (reference sequence). The DNA of the CDR3 is TGCAGTGCGCCCGAGGGAGGGGGGGCGAGGGGAGCTTTCTTT. The encoded protein is CSAPEGGGARGAFF.

This clonotype was seen more than once but under ten times. The rearrangement joins TRBV11-2 to TRBJ2-7; weak D call: TRBD1 (5 bases). CDR3 length: 14 residues. Trimming removed 3 bases from V and 1 base from J, with 10 bases in between. Germline V gene sequence: CDR1 SGHAT, CDR2 FQNNGV. CDR3 coding DNA: TGTGCCAGCAGCTTGGGGCCGGAATCCTACGAGCAGTACTTC. It translates to CASSLGPESYEQYF.

This clonotype has more than one count but fewer than ten. The chain uses TRBV5-1 and TRBJ2-7; D unclear. V was trimmed by 0 bases and J by 3 bases, leaving 7 bases between them. The V gene's germline CDR1 is SGHRS and CDR2 YFSETQ. The CDR3 loop spans 13 amino acids. CDR3 sequence: CASSLEQNYEQYF. The CDR3 nucleotides are TGCGCCAGCAGCTTGGAACAGAACTACGAGCAGTACTTC.

This chain links TRBV5-1 with TRBJ2-7; 9 bases map to TRBD1. J lost 2 bases, V lost 3 bases, and 9 bases had no gene match. Looked up from germline, CDR1 is SGHRS and CDR2 is YFSETQ. The length of the CDR3 is 16 residues. The CDR3 here is CASSSQGGTGPYEQYF. CDR3 bases: TGCGCCAGCAGCTCTCAAGGCGGGACAGGGCCCTACGAGCAGTACTTC.

The rearrangement uses TRBV29-1 and TRBJ2-7, with TRBD2 matching over 7 bases. The CDR3 loop spans 13 amino acids. CDR1 and CDR2 from the germline V gene are SQVTM and ANQGSEA. V lost 6 bases, J lost 2 bases, and 7 bases stayed unmatched. CDR3 residues: CSVGPAGTYEQYF. The DNA of the CDR3 is TGCAGCGTGGGTCCAGCGGGGACCTACGAGCAGTACTTC.

The rearrangement links TRBV20-1 to TRBJ2-7; 11 bases map to TRBD2. This CDR3 is built from 12 residues. V dropped 6 bases and J dropped 6; count of bases not matched to a gene: 4. Per germline, CDR1 DFQATT and CDR2 SNEGSKA (reference sequence). CDR3 nucleotide sequence: TGCAGTGCAGGGACTAGCGGAGCCGAGCAGTACTTC. Protein sequence: CSAGTSGAEQYF.

The count of this clonotype is one. CDR3 in DNA: TGTGCCAGCTCACGCAGGGGGCTTCACCCAGATACGCAGTATTTT. Protein: CASSRRGLHPDTQYF. The chain recombines TRBV18 with TRBJ2-3; 8 bases fit TRBD1. The germline CDR1 and CDR2 sequences are KGHSH and LQKENI. V was clipped by 4 bases and J by 4 bases; unmatched bases: 7. The length of the CDR3 is 15 residues.

The rearrangement uses TRBV5-1 and TRBJ2-4; D remains ambiguous. CDR1 and CDR2 from the germline V gene are SGHRS and YFSETQ. V was cut by 6 bases and J by 0 bases, with 13 bases left in between. This CDR3 region has 15 residues. CDR3 bases: TGCGCCAGCAAGGTTCATCGGCTAGCCAAAAACATTCAGTACTTC. Amino acids: CASKVHRLAKNIQYF.

The chain has TRBV2 and TRBJ2-2, with a tentative D call TRBD2 (7 bases). The V gene lost 6 bases and the J gene lost 5 bases, with 13 bases spanning the gap. The CDR3 contains 14 residues. Germline V lookup: CDR1 SNHLY, CDR2 FYNNEI. In DNA, the CDR3 is TGTGCCAGCAGCCCCGGGGGGCCAACCGGGGAGCTGTTTTTT. This gives the protein CASSPGGPTGELFF.

This clonotype was seen a single time. The chain couples TRBV5-1 to TRBJ1-3; D uncertain. Germline V gives CDR1 SGHRS, CDR2 YFSETQ. The V end lost 3 bases, the J end lost 2 bases, and 6 bases lay between the germline ends. The CDR3 contains 13 residues. The CDR3 DNA reads as TGCGCCAGCAGCTACGGTGCTGGAAACACCATATATTTT. It yields the protein CASSYGAGNTIYF.

The chain is built from TRBV24-1 and TRBJ2-3; 8 bases are a match to TRBD2. The CDR3 extends over 16 amino acids. CDR1 is KGHDR, CDR2 SFDVKD, per germline. J gave up 2 bases and V 2 bases, and 5 bases lay outside the gene matches. The CDR3 DNA reads as TGTGCCACCAGTGATTCCTCAGCGGGGGCCACAGATACGCAGTATTTT. This sequence encodes CATSDSSAGATDTQYF.

J is TRBJ2-7 and V is TRBV20-1; TRBD2 matches 7 bases. The CDR3 is 13 residues long. Germline V gene sequence: CDR1 DFQATT, CDR2 SNEGSKA (reference sequence). Written as DNA, the CDR3 is TGCAGCGCGCCGCCTAGCGGAGCGTACGAGCAGTACTTC. Encoded protein: CSAPPSGAYEQYF.

V and J are TRBV4-1 and TRBJ2-7; possibly TRBD1 or TRBD2 for D (5 bases each). The germline V gene has CDR1 MGHRA and CDR2 YSYEKL. The CDR3 contains 15 residues. V was pared by 0 bases and J by 5 bases, with 14 bases between. CDR3: CASSQDSTGRNEQYF. CDR3 nucleotide sequence: TGCGCCAGCAGCCAAGATTCAACGGGGCGGAACGAGCAGTACTTC.

This clonotype showed up just a few times. The chain recombines TRBV5-1 with TRBJ2-1; 7 bases agree with TRBD2. The germline V gene encodes CDR1 SGHRS and CDR2 YFSETQ. With V trimmed by 4 bases and J by 5 bases, 9 bases remained unmatched. This CDR3 is 15 amino acids long. Here the CDR3 DNA reads TGCGCCAGCAGCCCCGCGGGAGCAAGAGACAATGAGCAGTTCTTC. It is translated as CASSPAGARDNEQFF.

This clonotype was seen a few times. The chain carries TRBV6-1 and TRBJ2-1; 11 nucleotides match TRBD2. The CDR3 extends over 15 amino acids. Germline V CDR1 and CDR2: MNHNS, SASEGT. The ends lost 8 bases at V and 1 base at J; junction bases unmatched: 4. The CDR3 DNA follows: TGTGCCAGCCAGACTAGCGGGGTTTCCTACAATGAGCAGTTCTTC. Protein product: CASQTSGVSYNEQFF.

V gene TRBV18 combines with J gene TRBJ2-3, with 9 bases identical to TRBD2. CDR3 size: 15 residues. Germline loops: CDR1 KGHSH, CDR2 LQKENI. Losses at the gene ends were 1 base for V and 2 bases for J; bases not matched to a gene: 1. This CDR3 reads CASSPQRGDTDTQYF. In nucleotides, the CDR3 is TGTGCCAGCTCACCACAGCGGGGGGACACAGATACGCAGTATTTT.

This clonotype was counted only a few times. The CDR3 region is CASSQYRVGGTEAFF. CDR3 sequence (DNA): TGTGCCAGCAGCCAATACCGGGTAGGAGGGACTGAAGCTTTCTTT. V usage is TRBV7-9 and J usage is TRBJ1-1; no definite D call. Trimming removed 5 bases at V and 5 bases at J, with 18 bases between. This CDR3 comprises 15 residues. Germline V gene sequence: CDR1 SEHNR, CDR2 FQNEAQ (reference sequence).

This chain connects TRBV6-1 to TRBJ1-2; the D is unclear. Germline CDR1 is MNHNS and CDR2 is SASEGT. The CDR3 sequence is 15 residues long. Trimming pared 0 bases from V and 7 bases from J, leaving 15 bases between. The CDR3 spells CASSEALSPGIGYTF. Here the CDR3 DNA reads TGTGCCAGCAGTGAAGCGCTAAGTCCGGGGATTGGCTACACCTTC.

The chain has TRBV4-1 and TRBJ2-3; TRBD2 matches 15 bases. The V gene's germline CDR1 is MGHRA and CDR2 YSYEKL. The ends lost 9 bases at V and 10 bases at J; junction bases unmatched: 20. This CDR3 is 18 amino acids long. The CDR3 region is CASAPGLAGGPLGWAQYF. CDR3 bases: TGCGCCAGTGCTCCGGGACTAGCGGGAGGCCCCCTGGGATGGGCGCAGTATTTT.

This clonotype was detected only a few times. The chain uses TRBV6-6 and TRBJ1-2; no clear D. Trimming pared 1 base from V and 10 bases from J, leaving 7 bases between. The CDR3 covers 11 residues. Germline lookup yields CDR1 MNHNY and CDR2 SVGAGI (reference sequence). CDR3 amino acids: CASSYWEDYTF. DNA of the CDR3: TGTGCCAGCAGTTACTGGGAAGACTACACCTTC.

This clonotype came up once. The V gene is TRBV12-3 or TRBV12-4, the J gene TRBJ2-1; 9 bases align to TRBD1. Trimming removed 7 bases from V and 7 bases from J; junction bases left unmatched: 2. This CDR3 region has 12 residues. The CDR3 spells CASKQGANEQFF. The CDR3 bases are TGTGCCAGCAAACAGGGGGCTAATGAGCAGTTCTTC.

This clonotype showed up just a few times. V gene TRBV12-5 combines with J gene TRBJ2-1; TRBD2 matches 10 bases. Germline V gene sequence: CDR1 LGHNT, CDR2 FRNRAP. V was pared by 3 bases and J by 8 bases, with 10 bases of the junction left unmatched. The CDR3 sequence is 16 residues long. The CDR3: CASGFSSGSSGHEQFF. The CDR3 DNA sequence: TGTGCTAGTGGTTTCTCTAGCGGGAGTTCGGGTCATGAGCAGTTCTTC. The complete variable domain, with remaining parts taken from reference TRBV12-5 and TRBJ2-1, reads DARVTQTPRHKVTEMGQEVTMRCQPILGHNTVFWYRQTMMQGLELLAYFRNRAPLDDSGMPKDRFSAEMPDATLATLKIQPSEPRDSAVYFCASGFSSGSSGHEQFFGPGTRLTVL.